A single sample gave rise to the 3 T cell receptor beta chains below, sequenced in a study of cytomegalovirus exposure and HLA in healthy donors. Primers included in the PCR were 60 Vbeta and 13 Jbeta primers. The repertoire was sequenced with immunoSEQ multiplex PCR; TCRdb's copy has only in-frame clones and lacks some. The sample yields under 100,000 clones, roughly three quarters seen once. The sample consisted of PBMCs. These receptors all come from a man in his forties or fifties in good health and CMV-seronegative.

V usage is TRBV4-3 and J usage is TRBJ1-4; perhaps TRBD1 as D (5 bases). With 0 bases removed from V and 7 bases from J, the gap between germline ends came to 12 bases. Germline V lookup: CDR1 LGHNA, CDR2 YSLEER. The CDR3 length is 15 residues. The CDR3 protein is CASSQDRAGSEKLFF. DNA for the CDR3: TGCGCCAGCAGCCAAGACAGGGCAGGAAGTGAAAAACTGTTTTTT.

CDR3 DNA: TGTGCCTGGAGTCCGGACAGGGTGAATCAGCCCCAGCATTTT. Protein: CAWSPDRVNQPQHF. This chain uses TRBV30 with TRBJ1-5; TRBD1 agrees at 8 bases. This CDR3 contains 14 residues. Per the germline V gene, CDR1 is GTSNPN and CDR2 is SVGIG (reference sequence). V lost 2 bases, J lost 4 bases, and 4 bases stayed unmatched.

This clone was counted between two and nine times. This rearrangement joins TRBV6-1 to TRBJ1-1, with D maybe TRBD1 (5 bases). V dropped 1 base and J dropped 7 bases, with 10 bases sitting between them. From germline, CDR1 is MNHNS and CDR2 SASEGT. This CDR3 contains 13 residues. CDR3 nucleotides: TGTGCCAGCAGTGAAGTAGGAAGGGGTGAAGCTTTCTTT. This translates into CASSEVGRGEAFF.